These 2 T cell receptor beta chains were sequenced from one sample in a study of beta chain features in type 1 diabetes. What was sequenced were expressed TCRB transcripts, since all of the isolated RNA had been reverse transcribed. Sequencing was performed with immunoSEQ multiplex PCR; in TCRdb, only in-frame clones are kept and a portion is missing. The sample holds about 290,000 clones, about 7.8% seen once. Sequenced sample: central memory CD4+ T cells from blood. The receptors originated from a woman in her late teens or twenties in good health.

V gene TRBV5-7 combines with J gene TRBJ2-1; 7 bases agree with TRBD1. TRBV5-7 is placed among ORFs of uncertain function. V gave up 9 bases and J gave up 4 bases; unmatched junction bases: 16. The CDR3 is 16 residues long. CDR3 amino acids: CATFFPLQGIYNEQFF. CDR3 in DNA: TGTGCCACCTTCTTTCCCCTACAGGGGATTTACAATGAGCAGTTCTTC.

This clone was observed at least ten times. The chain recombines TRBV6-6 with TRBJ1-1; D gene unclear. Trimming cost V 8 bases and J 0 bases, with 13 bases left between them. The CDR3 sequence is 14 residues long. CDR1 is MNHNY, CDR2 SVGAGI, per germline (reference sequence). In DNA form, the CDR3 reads TGTGCCAGCCACGGACGCCAGATGAACACTGAAGCTTTCTTT. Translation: CASHGRQMNTEAFF.